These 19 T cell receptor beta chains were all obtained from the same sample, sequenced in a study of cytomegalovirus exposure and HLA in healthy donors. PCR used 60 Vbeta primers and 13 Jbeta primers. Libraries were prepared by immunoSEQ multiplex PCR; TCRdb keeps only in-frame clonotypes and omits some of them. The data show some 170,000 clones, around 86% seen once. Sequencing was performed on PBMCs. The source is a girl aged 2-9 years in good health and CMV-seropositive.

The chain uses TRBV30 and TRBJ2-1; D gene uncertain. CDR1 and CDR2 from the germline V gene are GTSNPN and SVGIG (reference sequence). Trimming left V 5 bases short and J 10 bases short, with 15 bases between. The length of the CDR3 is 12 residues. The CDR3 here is CAWGLEFNEQFF. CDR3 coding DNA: TGTGCCTGGGGTCTAGAATTCAACGAGCAGTTCTTC.

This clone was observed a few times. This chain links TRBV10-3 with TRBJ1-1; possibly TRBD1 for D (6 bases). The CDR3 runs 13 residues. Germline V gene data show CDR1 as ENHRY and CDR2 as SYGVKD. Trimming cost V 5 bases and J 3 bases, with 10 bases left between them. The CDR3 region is CAISSQGDTEAFF. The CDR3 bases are TGTGCCATCAGTTCACAGGGTGACACTGAAGCTTTCTTT.

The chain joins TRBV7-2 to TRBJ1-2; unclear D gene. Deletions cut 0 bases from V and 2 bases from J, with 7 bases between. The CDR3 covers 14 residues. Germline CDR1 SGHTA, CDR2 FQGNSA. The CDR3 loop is CASSLAPGNYGYTF. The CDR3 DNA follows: TGTGCCAGCAGCTTAGCGCCAGGCAACTATGGCTACACCTTC.

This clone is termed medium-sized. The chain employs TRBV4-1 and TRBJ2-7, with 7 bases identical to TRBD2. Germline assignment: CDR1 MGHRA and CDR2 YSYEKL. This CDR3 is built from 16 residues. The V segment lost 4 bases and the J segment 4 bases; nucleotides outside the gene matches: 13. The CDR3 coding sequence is TGCGCCAGCAGCCCGAGGGAGGGAACGGGCAGGTACGAGCAGTACTTC. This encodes CASSPREGTGRYEQYF.

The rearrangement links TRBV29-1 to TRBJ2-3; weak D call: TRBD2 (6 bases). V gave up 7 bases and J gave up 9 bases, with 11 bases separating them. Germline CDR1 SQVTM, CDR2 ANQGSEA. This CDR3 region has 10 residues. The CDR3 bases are TGCAGCGGGGGAGGCGGGACGCAGTATTTT. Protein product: CSGGGGTQYF.

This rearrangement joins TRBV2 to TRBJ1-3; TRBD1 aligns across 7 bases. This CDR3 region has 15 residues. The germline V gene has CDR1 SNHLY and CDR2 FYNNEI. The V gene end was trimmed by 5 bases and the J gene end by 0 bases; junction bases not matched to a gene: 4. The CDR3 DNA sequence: TGTGCCAGCAGTCCGGGACAGAGCTCTGGAAACACCATATATTTT. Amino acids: CASSPGQSSGNTIYF.

In DNA form, the CDR3 reads TGTGCCAGCAGTGCGGGAGCCCGCTCTGGGGCCAACGTCCTGACTTTC. Its protein is CASSAGARSGANVLTF. The rearrangement joins TRBV28 to TRBJ2-6, with 7 bases that match TRBD2. With 5 bases clipped from V and 0 bases from J, the junction kept 4 bases outside the gene matches. Germline V gene data show CDR1 as MDHEN and CDR2 as SYDVKM. The CDR3 has 16 amino acids.

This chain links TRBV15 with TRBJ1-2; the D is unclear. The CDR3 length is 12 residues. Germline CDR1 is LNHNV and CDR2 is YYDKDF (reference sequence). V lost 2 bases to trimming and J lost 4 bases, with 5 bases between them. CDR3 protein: CATSRPLYGYTF. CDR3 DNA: TGTGCCACCAGCAGACCCCTCTATGGCTACACCTTC.

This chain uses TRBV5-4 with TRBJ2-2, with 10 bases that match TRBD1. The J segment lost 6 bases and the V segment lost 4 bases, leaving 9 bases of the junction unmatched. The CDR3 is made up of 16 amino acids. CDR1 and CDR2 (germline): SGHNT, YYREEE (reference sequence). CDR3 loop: CASSAGQGDPAGELFF. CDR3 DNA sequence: TGTGCCAGCAGCGCCGGACAGGGGGATCCGGCCGGGGAGCTGTTTTTT.

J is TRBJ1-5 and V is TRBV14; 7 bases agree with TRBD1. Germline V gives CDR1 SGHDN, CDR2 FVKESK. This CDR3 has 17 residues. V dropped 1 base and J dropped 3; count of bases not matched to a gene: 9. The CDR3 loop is CASSQVSDRTLNQPQHF. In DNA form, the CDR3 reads TGTGCCAGCAGCCAAGTTTCGGACAGGACCCTCAATCAGCCCCAGCATTTT. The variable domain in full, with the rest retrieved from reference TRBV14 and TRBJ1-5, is EAGVTQFPSHSVIEKGQTVTLRCDPISGHDNLYWYRRVMGKEIKFLLHFVKESKQDESGMPNNRFLAERTGGTYSTLKVQPAELEDSGVYFCASSQVSDRTLNQPQHFGDGTRLSIL.

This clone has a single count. CDR3 sequence (DNA): TGTGCCAGCAGTTTAGGCGGGAGTCCTCAAGAGACCCAGTACTTC. It yields the protein CASSLGGSPQETQYF. This chain links TRBV28 with TRBJ2-5; 7 bases line up with TRBD2. Germline values: CDR1 MDHEN, CDR2 SYDVKM. The CDR3 spans 15 residues. Trimming at V came to 2 bases and at J to 2 bases, leaving 5 bases not matched to a gene.

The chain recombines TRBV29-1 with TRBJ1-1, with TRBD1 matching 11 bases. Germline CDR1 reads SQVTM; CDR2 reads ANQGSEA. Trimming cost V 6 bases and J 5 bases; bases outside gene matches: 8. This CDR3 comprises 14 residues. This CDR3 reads CSVWTGGAWTEAFF. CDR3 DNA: TGCAGCGTCTGGACAGGGGGCGCGTGGACTGAAGCTTTCTTT. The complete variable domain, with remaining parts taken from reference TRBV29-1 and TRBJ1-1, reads SAVISQKPSRDICQRGTSLTIQCQVDSQVTMMFWYRQQPGQSLTLIATANQGSEATYESGFVIDKFPISRPNLTFSTLTVSNMSPEDSSIYLCSVWTGGAWTEAFFGQGTRLTVV.

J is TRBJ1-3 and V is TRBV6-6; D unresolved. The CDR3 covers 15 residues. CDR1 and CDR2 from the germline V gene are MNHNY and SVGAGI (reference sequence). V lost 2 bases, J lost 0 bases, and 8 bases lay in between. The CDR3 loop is CASSYDSTSGNTIYF. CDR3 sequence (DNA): TGTGCCAGCAGTTACGACTCTACCTCTGGAAACACCATATATTTT.

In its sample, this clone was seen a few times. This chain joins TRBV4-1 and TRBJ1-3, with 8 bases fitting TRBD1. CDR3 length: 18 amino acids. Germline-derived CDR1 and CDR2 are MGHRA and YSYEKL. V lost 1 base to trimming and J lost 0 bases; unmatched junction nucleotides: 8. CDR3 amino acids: CASSQGEARGLSGNTIYF. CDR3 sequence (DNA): TGCGCCAGCAGCCAAGGGGAAGCCAGGGGGCTCTCTGGAAACACCATATATTTT.

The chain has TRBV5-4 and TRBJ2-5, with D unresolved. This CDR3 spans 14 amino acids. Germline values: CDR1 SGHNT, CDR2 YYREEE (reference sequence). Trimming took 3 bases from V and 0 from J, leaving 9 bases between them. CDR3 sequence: CASSSSKYQETQYF. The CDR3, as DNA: TGTGCCAGCAGCTCCTCTAAGTACCAAGAGACCCAGTACTTC. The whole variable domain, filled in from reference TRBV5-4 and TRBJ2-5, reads ETGVTQSPTHLIKTRGQQVTLRCSSQSGHNTVSWYQQALGQGPQFIFQYYREEENGRGNFPPRFSGLQFPNYSSELNVNALELDDSALYLCASSSSKYQETQYFGPGTRLLVL.

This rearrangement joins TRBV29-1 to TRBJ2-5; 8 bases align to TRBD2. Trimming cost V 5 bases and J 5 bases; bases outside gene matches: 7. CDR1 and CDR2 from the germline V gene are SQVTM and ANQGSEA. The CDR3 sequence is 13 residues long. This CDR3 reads CSVSSGRRETQYF. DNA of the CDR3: TGCAGCGTTTCAAGCGGGAGACGGGAGACCCAGTACTTC.

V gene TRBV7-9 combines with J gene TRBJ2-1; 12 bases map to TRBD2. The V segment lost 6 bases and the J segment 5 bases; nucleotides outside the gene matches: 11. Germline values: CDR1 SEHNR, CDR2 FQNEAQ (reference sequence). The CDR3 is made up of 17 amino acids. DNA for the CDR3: TGTGCCAGCAGACATACTAGCGGGAGGTCTCGGGACAATGAGCAGTTCTTC. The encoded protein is CASRHTSGRSRDNEQFF.

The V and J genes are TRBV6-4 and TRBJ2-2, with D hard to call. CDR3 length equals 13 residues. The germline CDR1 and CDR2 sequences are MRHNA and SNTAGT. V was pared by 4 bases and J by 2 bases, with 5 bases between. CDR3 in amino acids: CASSGQNTGELFF. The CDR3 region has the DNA TGTGCCAGCAGTGGGCAAAACACCGGGGAGCTGTTTTTT.

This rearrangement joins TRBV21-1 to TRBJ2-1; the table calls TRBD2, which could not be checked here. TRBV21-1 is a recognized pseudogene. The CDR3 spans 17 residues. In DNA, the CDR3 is TGTGCCAGCAGTTCCGACGGAGGAGGGACTAGTTCGAATGAGCAGTTCTTC. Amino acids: CASSSDGGGTSSNEQFF.